This T cell receptor beta chain was recovered during a study of patients and donors after allogeneic stem cell transplantation. V was shortened by 3 bases and J by 7 bases, with 18 bases between the two germline ends. The CDR3 runs 14 residues. Per the germline V gene, CDR1 is DFQATT and CDR2 is SNEGSKA (reference sequence). TCRdb reprocessed the RT-PCR reads with MiXCR, giving one entry per CDR3 protein. The repertoire includes about 100,000 distinct CDR3 sequences, around 36% of them detected once, and around 25% sits in the top ten. The J gene is TRBJ2-5, the V gene TRBV20-1; D is perhaps TRBD2 (6 bases). This sequence originates from a human donor who was either an allogeneic HSCT recipient or a stem cell or donor lymphocyte infusion donor (not recorded which). It is not recorded whose cells these are; they may come from a transplant donor. Material: blood, either unsorted or a sorted T cell fraction (not recorded which). The CDR3 sequence: CSASGRATGGTQYF. CDR3 bases: TGCAGTGCTAGCGGGAGAGCGACCGGGGGGACCCAGTACTTC.